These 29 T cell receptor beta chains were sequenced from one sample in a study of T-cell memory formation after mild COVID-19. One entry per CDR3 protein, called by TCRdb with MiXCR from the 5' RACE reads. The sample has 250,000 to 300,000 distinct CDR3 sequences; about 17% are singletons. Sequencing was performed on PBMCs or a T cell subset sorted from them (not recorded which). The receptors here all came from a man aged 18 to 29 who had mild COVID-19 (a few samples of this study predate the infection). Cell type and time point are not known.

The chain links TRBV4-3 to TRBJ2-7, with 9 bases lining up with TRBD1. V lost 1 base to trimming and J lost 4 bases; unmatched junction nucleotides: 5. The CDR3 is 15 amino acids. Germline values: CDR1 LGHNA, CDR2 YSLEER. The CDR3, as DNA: TGCGCCAGCAGCCAAGGGACAGGGGCTGGATACGAGCAGTACTTC. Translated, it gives CASSQGTGAGYEQYF.

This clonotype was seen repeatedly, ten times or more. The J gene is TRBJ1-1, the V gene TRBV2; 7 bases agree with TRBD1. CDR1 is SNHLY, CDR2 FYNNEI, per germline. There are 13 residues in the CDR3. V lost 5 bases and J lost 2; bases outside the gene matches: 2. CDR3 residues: CASSWDRNTEAFF. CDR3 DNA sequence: TGTGCCAGCAGTTGGGACAGAAACACTGAAGCTTTCTTT.

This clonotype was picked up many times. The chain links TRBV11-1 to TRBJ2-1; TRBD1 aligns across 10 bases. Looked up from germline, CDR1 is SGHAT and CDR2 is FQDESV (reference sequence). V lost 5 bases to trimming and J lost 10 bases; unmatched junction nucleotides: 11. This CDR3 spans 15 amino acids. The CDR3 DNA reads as TGTGCCAGCAGCATTATCTCCGGACAGGGGGTCGAGCAGTTCTTC. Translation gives CASSIISGQGVEQFF. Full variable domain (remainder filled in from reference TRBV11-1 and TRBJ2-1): EAEVAQSPRYKITEKSQAVAFWCDPISGHATLYWYRQILGQGPELLVQFQDESVVDDSQLPKDRFSAERLKGVDSTLKIQPAELGDSAMYLCASSIISGQGVEQFFGPGTRLTVL.

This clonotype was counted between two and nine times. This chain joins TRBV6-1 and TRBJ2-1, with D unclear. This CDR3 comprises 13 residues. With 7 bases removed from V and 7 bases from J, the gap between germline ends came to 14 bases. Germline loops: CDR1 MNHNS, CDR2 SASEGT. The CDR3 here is CASTRDQRNEQFF. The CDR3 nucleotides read TGTGCCAGCACCCGCGACCAGAGGAATGAGCAGTTCTTC.

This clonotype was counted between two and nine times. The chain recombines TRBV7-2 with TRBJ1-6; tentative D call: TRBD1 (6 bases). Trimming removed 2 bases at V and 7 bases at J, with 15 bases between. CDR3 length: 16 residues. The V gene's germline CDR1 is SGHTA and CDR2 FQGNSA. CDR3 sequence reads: CASSLSATGGNSPLHF. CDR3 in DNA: TGTGCCAGCAGCTTATCGGCGACAGGAGGAAATTCACCCCTCCACTTT.

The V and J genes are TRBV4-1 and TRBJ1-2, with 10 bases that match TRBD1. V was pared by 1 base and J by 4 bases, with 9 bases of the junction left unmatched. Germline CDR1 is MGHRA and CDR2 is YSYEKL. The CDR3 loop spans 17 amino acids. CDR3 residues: CASSQAITGTGAYGYTF. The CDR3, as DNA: TGCGCCAGCAGCCAAGCAATCACCGGGACAGGGGCCTATGGCTACACCTTC.

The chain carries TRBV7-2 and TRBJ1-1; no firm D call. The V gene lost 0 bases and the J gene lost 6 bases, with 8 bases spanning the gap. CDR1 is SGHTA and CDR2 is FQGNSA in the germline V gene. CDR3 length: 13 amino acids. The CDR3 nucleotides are TGTGCCAGCAGCTTAGCGAGAACAGCTGAAGCTTTCTTT. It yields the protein CASSLARTAEAFF.

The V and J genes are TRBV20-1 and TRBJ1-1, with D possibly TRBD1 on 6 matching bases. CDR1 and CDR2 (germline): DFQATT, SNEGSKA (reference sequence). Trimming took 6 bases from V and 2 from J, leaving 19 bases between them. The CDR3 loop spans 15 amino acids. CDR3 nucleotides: TGCAGTGCCTCCGACTCGGGGGGACACAACACTGAAGCTTTCTTT. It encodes CSASDSGGHNTEAFF.

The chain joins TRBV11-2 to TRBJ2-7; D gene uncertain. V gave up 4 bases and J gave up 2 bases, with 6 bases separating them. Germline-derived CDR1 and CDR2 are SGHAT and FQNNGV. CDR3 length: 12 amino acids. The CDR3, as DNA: TGTGCCAGCAGCTCTCGCGCCTACGAGCAGTACTTC. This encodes CASSSRAYEQYF.

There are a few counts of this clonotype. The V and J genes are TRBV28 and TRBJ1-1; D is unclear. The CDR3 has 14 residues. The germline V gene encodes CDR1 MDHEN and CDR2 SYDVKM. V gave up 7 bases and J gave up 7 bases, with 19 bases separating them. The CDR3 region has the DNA TGTGCCAGCAAAGCAAAGGGTCACACTTATGAAGCTTTCTTT. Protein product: CASKAKGHTYEAFF.

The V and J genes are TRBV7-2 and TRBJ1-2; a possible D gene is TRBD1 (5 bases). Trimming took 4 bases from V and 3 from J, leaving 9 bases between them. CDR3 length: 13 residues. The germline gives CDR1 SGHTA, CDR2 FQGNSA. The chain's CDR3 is CASSSQVDYGYTF. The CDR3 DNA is TGTGCCAGCAGCTCACAGGTCGACTATGGCTACACCTTC.

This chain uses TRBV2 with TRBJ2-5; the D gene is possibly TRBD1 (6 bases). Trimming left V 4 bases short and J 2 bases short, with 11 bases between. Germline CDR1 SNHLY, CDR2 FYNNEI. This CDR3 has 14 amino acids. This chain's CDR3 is CASSATGSQETQYF. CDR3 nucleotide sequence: TGTGCCAGCAGTGCAACAGGGAGTCAAGAGACCCAGTACTTC.

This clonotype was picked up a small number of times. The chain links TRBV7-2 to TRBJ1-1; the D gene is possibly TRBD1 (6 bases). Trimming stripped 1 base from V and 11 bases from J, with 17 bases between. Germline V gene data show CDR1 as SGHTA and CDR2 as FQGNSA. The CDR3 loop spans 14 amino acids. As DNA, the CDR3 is TGTGCCAGCAGCTTAGATCGGGCAGGGGAACGGGCTTTCTTT. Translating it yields CASSLDRAGERAFF.

The CDR3 nucleotides are TGTGCCAGCGGGAGGACAGGGCTCTCCTACGAGCAGTACTTC. It specifies CASGRTGLSYEQYF. The chain is built from TRBV27 and TRBJ2-7; 8 bases line up with TRBD1. Per the germline V gene, CDR1 is MNHEY and CDR2 is SMNVEV (reference sequence). CDR3 length: 14 residues. Trimming took 8 bases from V and 0 from J; bases not matched to a gene: 6.

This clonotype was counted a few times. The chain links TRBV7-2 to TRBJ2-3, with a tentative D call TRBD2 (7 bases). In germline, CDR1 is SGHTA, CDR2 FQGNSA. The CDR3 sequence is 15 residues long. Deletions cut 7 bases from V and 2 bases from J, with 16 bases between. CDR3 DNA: TGTGCCAGCAACCCGAGGGGGGGAAACACAGATACGCAGTATTTT. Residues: CASNPRGGNTDTQYF.

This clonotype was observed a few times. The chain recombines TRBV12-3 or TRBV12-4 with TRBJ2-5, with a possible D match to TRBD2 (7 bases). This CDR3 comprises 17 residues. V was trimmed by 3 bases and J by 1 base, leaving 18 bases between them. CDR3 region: CASSFWAEGGPQETQYF. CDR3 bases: TGTGCCAGCAGTTTCTGGGCGGAGGGGGGGCCCCAAGAGACCCAGTACTTC.

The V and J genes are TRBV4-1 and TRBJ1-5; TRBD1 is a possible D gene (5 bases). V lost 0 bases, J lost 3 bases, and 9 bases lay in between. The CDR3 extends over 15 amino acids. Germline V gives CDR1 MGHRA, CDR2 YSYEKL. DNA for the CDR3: TGCGCCAGCAGCCAAGAAGTAGGGGACAATCAGCCCCAGCATTTT. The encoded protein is CASSQEVGDNQPQHF.

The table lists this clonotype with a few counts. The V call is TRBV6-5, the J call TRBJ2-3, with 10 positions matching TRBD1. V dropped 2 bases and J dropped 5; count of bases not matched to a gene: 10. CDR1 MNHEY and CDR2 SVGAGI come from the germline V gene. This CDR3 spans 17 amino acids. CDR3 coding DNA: TGTGCCAGCAGTTACGGGGGGGTGACAGGGGGCAGAGATACGCAGTATTTT. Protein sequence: CASSYGGVTGGRDTQYF.

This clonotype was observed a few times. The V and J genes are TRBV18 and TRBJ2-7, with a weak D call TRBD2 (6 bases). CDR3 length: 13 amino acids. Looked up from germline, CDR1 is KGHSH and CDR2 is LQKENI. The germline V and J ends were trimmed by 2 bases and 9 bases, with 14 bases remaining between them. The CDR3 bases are TGTGCCAGCTCACCAAGAAAGGACTATTGGCAGTACGTC. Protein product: CASSPRKDYWQYV.

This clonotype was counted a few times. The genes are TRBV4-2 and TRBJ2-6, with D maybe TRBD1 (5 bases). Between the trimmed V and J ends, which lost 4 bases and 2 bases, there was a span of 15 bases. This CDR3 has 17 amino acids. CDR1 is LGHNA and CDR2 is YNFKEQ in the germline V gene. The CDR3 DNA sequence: TGTGCCAGCAGCCCCCTAGGGGCACAGCCTGGGGCCAACGTCCTGACTTTC. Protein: CASSPLGAQPGANVLTF.

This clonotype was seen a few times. The CDR3 here is CASSLGRDEQYF. CDR3 nucleotides: TGCGCCAGCAGCTTGGGAAGGGACGAGCAGTACTTC. The chain couples TRBV5-1 to TRBJ2-7; D call uncertain. The CDR3 has 12 amino acids. V was clipped by 0 bases and J by 5 bases, with 6 bases between them. Germline values: CDR1 SGHRS, CDR2 YFSETQ.

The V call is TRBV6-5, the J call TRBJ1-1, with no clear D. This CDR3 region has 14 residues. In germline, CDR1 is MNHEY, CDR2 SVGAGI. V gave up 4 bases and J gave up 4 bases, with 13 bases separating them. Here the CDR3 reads CASSSQVEGTEAFF. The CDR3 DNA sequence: TGTGCCAGCAGTTCGCAAGTGGAGGGCACTGAAGCTTTCTTT.

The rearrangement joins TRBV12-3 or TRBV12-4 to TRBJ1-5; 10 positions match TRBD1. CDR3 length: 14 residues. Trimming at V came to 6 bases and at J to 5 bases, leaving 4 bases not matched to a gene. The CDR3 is CASSRDRGDQPQHF. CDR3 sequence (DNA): TGTGCCAGCAGCAGGGACAGGGGCGATCAGCCCCAGCATTTT.

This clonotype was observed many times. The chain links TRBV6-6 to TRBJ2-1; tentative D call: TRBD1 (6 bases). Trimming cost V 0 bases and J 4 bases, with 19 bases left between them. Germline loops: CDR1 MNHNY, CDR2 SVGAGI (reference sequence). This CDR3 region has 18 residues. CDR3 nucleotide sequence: TGTGCCAGCAGTTACTCGATCCAGTTGGACAGCCCGTACAATGAGCAGTTCTTC. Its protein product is CASSYSIQLDSPYNEQFF.

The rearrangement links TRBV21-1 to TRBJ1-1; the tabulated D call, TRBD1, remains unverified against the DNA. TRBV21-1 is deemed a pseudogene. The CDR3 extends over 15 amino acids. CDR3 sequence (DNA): TGTGCCAGCAGCATCAGGACCGGGGGCAACACTGAAGCTTTCTTT. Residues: CASSIRTGGNTEAFF.

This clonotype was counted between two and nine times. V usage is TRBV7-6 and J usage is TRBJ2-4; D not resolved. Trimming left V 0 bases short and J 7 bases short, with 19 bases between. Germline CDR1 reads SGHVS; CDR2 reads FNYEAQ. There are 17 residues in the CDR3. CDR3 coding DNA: TGTGCCAGCAGCTTAGCATCCGGCTACCCCACTTTGAACATTCAGTACTTC. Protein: CASSLASGYPTLNIQYF.

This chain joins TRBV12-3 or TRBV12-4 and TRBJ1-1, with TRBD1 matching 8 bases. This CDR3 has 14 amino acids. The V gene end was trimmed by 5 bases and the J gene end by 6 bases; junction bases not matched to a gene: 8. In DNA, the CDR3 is TGTGCCAGCAGTCTCTGGACAGGGATCGCTGAAGCTTTCTTT. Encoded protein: CASSLWTGIAEAFF.

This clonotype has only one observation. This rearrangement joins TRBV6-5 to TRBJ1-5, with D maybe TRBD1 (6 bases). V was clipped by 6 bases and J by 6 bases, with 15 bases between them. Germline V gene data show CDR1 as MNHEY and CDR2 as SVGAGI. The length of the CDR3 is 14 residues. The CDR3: CASSPQGLGQPQHF. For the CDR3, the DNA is TGTGCCAGCAGCCCACAGGGTCTAGGTCAGCCCCAGCATTTT.

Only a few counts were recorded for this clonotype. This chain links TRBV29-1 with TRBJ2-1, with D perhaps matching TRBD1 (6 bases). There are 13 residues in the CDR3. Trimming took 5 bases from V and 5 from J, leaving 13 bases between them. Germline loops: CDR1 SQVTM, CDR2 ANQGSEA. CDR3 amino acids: CSVQKGQHNEQFF. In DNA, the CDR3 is TGCAGCGTTCAGAAAGGACAGCACAATGAGCAGTTCTTC.